Each of the 25 T cell receptor beta chains below was sequenced from the same sample in a study of beta chain features in type 1 diabetes. Points from the study as a whole: Within each of all four CD4+ subsets, Type 1 diabetes patients had TCRB CDR3s that were moderately but significantly shorter.

No antigen is known for these receptors. The isolated RNA, all of it, was reverse transcribed, so expressed TCRB transcripts were what got sequenced. Libraries were prepared by immunoSEQ multiplex PCR; TCRdb keeps only in-frame clonotypes and omits some of them. The sample has 15,000 to 19,000 clones, about 70% seen once; the top ten hold over 2%. What was sequenced was Tregs from blood. These TCRs come from a man aged 25-45 years with type 1 diabetes.

This clone was observed a few times. The rearrangement joins TRBV5-1 to TRBJ2-1, with 8 bases aligning to TRBD2. The V gene end was trimmed by 5 bases and the J gene end by 4 bases; junction bases not matched to a gene: 8. The CDR3 sequence is 15 residues long. Per germline, CDR1 SGHRS and CDR2 YFSETQ. The CDR3 bases are TGCGCCAGCAGATCTGTGACTAGCGTATACAATGAGCAGTTCTTC. Translated, it gives CASRSVTSVYNEQFF.

This clone was seen more than once but under ten times. The chain has TRBV12-5 and TRBJ1-1, with D perhaps matching TRBD1 (6 bases). Germline assignment: CDR1 LGHNT and CDR2 FRNRAP. V was shortened by 1 base and J by 4 bases, with 19 bases between the two germline ends. This CDR3 region has 17 residues. CDR3 bases: TGTGCTAGTGGTTTGGCCAGGGGTCTCGGTTTGGGCACTGAAGCTTTCTTT. It codes for CASGLARGLGLGTEAFF.

Only one count was recorded for this clone. The chain couples TRBV21-1 to TRBJ2-3; the table assigns TRBD2, which was not confirmed against the DNA. TRBV21-1 is a pseudogene. The length of the CDR3 is 17 residues. CDR3 in DNA: TGTGCCAGCAGCAAACTAGGACTAGCGGGAAGCACAGATACGCAGTATTTT. This translates into CASSKLGLAGSTDTQYF.

The J gene is TRBJ1-1, the V gene TRBV10-2; D gene uncertain. V was clipped by 2 bases and J by 4 bases, with 8 bases between them. The CDR3 spans 13 residues. Germline V gene lookup returns CDR1 WSHSY and CDR2 SAAADI. For the CDR3, the DNA is TGCGCCAGCAGTGAGATCGAGGGCACTGAAGCTTTCTTT. This gives the protein CASSEIEGTEAFF.

The rearrangement links TRBV9 to TRBJ2-5; D may be TRBD1 (6 bases). CDR1 and CDR2 (germline): SGDLS, YYNGEE. Trimming took off 3 bases at V and 5 bases at J, with 11 bases between the two ends. The CDR3 loop spans 13 amino acids. The CDR3 DNA follows: TGTGCCAGCAGCGGACAGGTTCCCGAGACCCAGTACTTC. Its translation is CASSGQVPETQYF. The variable domain in full, completed from reference TRBV9 and TRBJ2-5, reads DSGVTQTPKHLITATGQRVTLRCSPRSGDLSVYWYQQSLDQGLQFLIQYYNGEERAKGNILERFSAQQFPDLHSELNLSSLELGDSALYFCASSGQVPETQYFGPGTRLLVL.

This clone was picked up a small number of times. The chain recombines TRBV10-3 with TRBJ1-4; TRBD1 matches at 7 bases. J was trimmed by 8 bases and V by 6 bases; bases with no gene match: 9. The CDR3 contains 14 residues. CDR1 ENHRY and CDR2 SYGVKD come from the germline V gene. DNA for the CDR3: TGTGCCATCAGCGAAACAGGGGTGGAGGAAAAACTGTTTTTT. Encoded protein: CAISETGVEEKLFF.

V usage is TRBV4-1 and J usage is TRBJ2-3, with TRBD2 matching 9 bases. Germline loops: CDR1 MGHRA, CDR2 YSYEKL. This CDR3 contains 18 residues. Losses at the gene ends were 1 base for V and 5 bases for J; bases not matched to a gene: 13. For the CDR3, the DNA is TGCGCCAGCAGCCAAGGGGGAGCGGGGGGAAGCAAGGGAGATACGCAGTATTTT. Protein product: CASSQGGAGGSKGDTQYF.

The chain links TRBV5-1 to TRBJ2-2; 10 positions agree with TRBD1. The germline V gene has CDR1 SGHRS and CDR2 YFSETQ. V gave up 3 bases and J gave up 4 bases; unmatched junction bases: 6. The CDR3 contains 16 residues. The CDR3, as DNA: TGCGCCAGCAGCTCACGGACAGGGGGGATCACCGGGGAGCTGTTTTTT. Its translation: CASSSRTGGITGELFF. The full variable domain, with the rest looked up from reference TRBV5-1 and TRBJ2-2, is KAGVTQTPRYLIKTRGQQVTLSCSPISGHRSVSWYQQTPGQGLQFLFEYFSETQRNKGNFPGRFSGRQFSNSRSEMNVSTLELGDSALYLCASSSRTGGITGELFFGEGSRLTVL.

This clone has just a few counts. The chain carries TRBV6-6 and TRBJ2-1, with D possibly TRBD2 on 5 matching bases. CDR1 and CDR2 from the germline V gene are MNHNY and SVGAGI (reference sequence). The CDR3 length is 15 residues. V was clipped by 8 bases and J by 5 bases, with 19 bases between them. In nucleotides, the CDR3 is TGTGCCAGCTTCTATGACACGGCGGGCCACAATGAGCAGTTCTTC. Translated: CASFYDTAGHNEQFF.

This chain joins TRBV7-2 and TRBJ2-7; the match to TRBD2 covers 8 bases. V lost 1 base to trimming and J lost 6 bases; unmatched junction nucleotides: 11. The CDR3 sequence is 16 residues long. The germline CDR1 and CDR2 sequences are SGHTA and FQGNSA. This chain's CDR3 is CASSLVLASGSGEQYF. The CDR3 coding sequence is TGTGCCAGCAGCTTAGTCTTGGCGAGCGGGAGCGGCGAGCAGTACTTC.

The V gene is TRBV7-9, the J gene TRBJ1-2; the match to TRBD1 covers 7 bases. The CDR3 has 14 amino acids. The V gene end was trimmed by 1 base and the J gene end by 4 bases; junction bases not matched to a gene: 3. The germline V gene encodes CDR1 SEHNR and CDR2 FQNEAQ (reference sequence). The CDR3, as DNA: TGTGCCAGCAGCTTAGTACCAGGGGGCTATGGCTACACCTTC. Protein product: CASSLVPGGYGYTF.

This clone was seen more than once but under ten times. The chain is built from TRBV19 and TRBJ1-1, with D hard to call. Germline CDR1 LNHDA, CDR2 SQIVND (reference sequence). The ends were cut back, 6 bases at V and 5 bases at J, with 19 bases in the middle. The length of the CDR3 is 15 residues. CDR3 sequence (DNA): TGTGCCAGTAGCCCCCTCGGTGAGGGAGGGACTGAAGCTTTCTTT. Amino acids: CASSPLGEGGTEAFF.

V usage is TRBV19 and J usage is TRBJ2-1; 9 nucleotides match TRBD1. Germline CDR1 reads LNHDA; CDR2 reads SQIVND (reference sequence). Unmatched junction bases numbered 1, after V lost 5 bases and J lost 5 bases. The CDR3 consists of 13 residues. The CDR3 nucleotides read TGTGCCAGTAGTCGGGACAGGGACAATGAGCAGTTCTTC. Its protein product is CASSRDRDNEQFF.

The chain couples TRBV5-5 to TRBJ1-5; D may be TRBD1 (5 bases). Trimming stripped 1 base from V and 1 base from J, with 9 bases between. This CDR3 has 15 amino acids. Per the germline V gene, CDR1 is SGHKS and CDR2 is YYEKEE (reference sequence). CDR3 DNA: TGTGCCAGCAGCTTGACGGGGGGGAGCAATCAGCCCCAGCATTTT. Its protein product is CASSLTGGSNQPQHF. The full variable domain, with the rest looked up from reference TRBV5-5 and TRBJ1-5, is DAGVTQSPTHLIKTRGQQVTLRCSPISGHKSVSWYQQVLGQGPQFIFQYYEKEERGRGNFPDRFSARQFPNYSSELNVNALLLGDSALYLCASSLTGGSNQPQHFGDGTRLSIL.

The genes are TRBV19 and TRBJ2-7, with a possible D match to TRBD2 (5 bases). CDR1 and CDR2 from the germline V gene are LNHDA and SQIVND (reference sequence). Trimming shortened V by 6 bases and J by 4 bases, and 22 bases separated the two germline ends. The CDR3 is made up of 16 amino acids. The CDR3 DNA sequence: TGTGCCAGTAGCGGTTACGGGGTCCTTGGGGTATACGAGCAGTACTTC. Protein sequence: CASSGYGVLGVYEQYF.

The chain uses TRBV7-9 and TRBJ2-3, with unresolved D. Germline CDR1 SEHNR, CDR2 FQNEAQ (reference sequence). V lost 5 bases, J lost 6 bases, and 12 bases lay in between. The CDR3 spans 13 residues. This chain's CDR3 is CASSPPFGDTQYF. As DNA, the CDR3 is TGTGCCAGCAGCCCTCCATTTGGCGATACGCAGTATTTT.

This chain connects TRBV7-2 to TRBJ2-3; 7 nucleotides align to TRBD2. CDR1 and CDR2 from the germline V gene are SGHTA and FQGNSA. This CDR3 has 14 residues. V lost 4 bases to trimming and J lost 9 bases; unmatched junction nucleotides: 10. CDR3 coding DNA: TGTGCCAGCAGCTCGGGACTACGCCCAGGGACGCAGTATTTT. This sequence encodes CASSSGLRPGTQYF.

This clone was observed a handful of times. The chain uses TRBV7-9 and TRBJ2-3, with D possibly being TRBD1 (6 bases). Germline CDR1 is SEHNR and CDR2 is FQNEAQ (reference sequence). The CDR3 has 15 amino acids. V lost 1 base to trimming and J lost 1 base, with 9 bases between them. CDR3 DNA sequence: TGTGCCAGCAGCTTAGAAGGGGGTGGCACAGATACGCAGTATTTT. Amino acids: CASSLEGGGTDTQYF.

The rearrangement links TRBV6-1 to TRBJ1-2, with TRBD1 matching over 9 bases. V trimming: 4 bases; J trimming: 4 bases; junction bases outside the gene matches: 4. This CDR3 contains 14 residues. Germline V gives CDR1 MNHNS, CDR2 SASEGT. CDR3 sequence reads: CASSAPGQGYGYTF. CDR3 coding DNA: TGTGCCAGCAGTGCGCCGGGACAGGGCTATGGCTACACCTTC.

The rearrangement joins TRBV4-2 to TRBJ2-7, with D tentatively TRBD1 (6 bases). The CDR3 spans 15 residues. Trimming cost V 0 bases and J 2 bases, with 11 bases left between them. Germline V gene lookup returns CDR1 LGHNA and CDR2 YNFKEQ. For the CDR3, the DNA is TGTGCCAGCAGCCAAGACTACAGGGAAGCCTACGAGCAGTACTTC. It specifies CASSQDYREAYEQYF.

V is TRBV30 and J is TRBJ2-5; 8 bases line up with TRBD2. The CDR3 runs 10 residues. Germline values: CDR1 GTSNPN, CDR2 SVGIG (reference sequence). The V gene end was trimmed by 8 bases and the J gene end by 5 bases; junction bases not matched to a gene: 1. CDR3 sequence reads: CARGGETQYF. The CDR3 DNA is TGTGCCCGGGGGGGGGAGACCCAGTACTTC.

The chain links TRBV5-4 to TRBJ2-4, with D hard to call. CDR1 is SGHNT and CDR2 is YYREEE in the germline V gene (reference sequence). V lost 1 base, J lost 6 bases, and 11 bases lay in between. There are 14 residues in the CDR3. CDR3 DNA sequence: TGTGCCAGCAGCTTGAAGAGTCCAGGAAACATTCAGTACTTC. This encodes CASSLKSPGNIQYF.

The CDR3 nucleotides read TGTGCCGTATCGCAGGGGGCACTCACTGAAGCTTTCTTT. This codes for CAVSQGALTEAFF. This sequence joins TRBV6-1 and TRBJ1-1; 8 nucleotides align to TRBD1. J gave up 4 bases and V 11 bases, and 9 bases lay outside the gene matches. Germline V gives CDR1 MNHNS, CDR2 SASEGT. There are 13 residues in the CDR3.

The chain has TRBV29-1 and TRBJ1-1; the match to TRBD1 covers 9 bases. With V trimmed by 4 bases and J by 7 bases, 4 bases remained unmatched. The CDR3 totals 12 residues. CDR1 is SQVTM and CDR2 is ANQGSEA in the germline V gene. CDR3 coding DNA: TGCAGCGTTGGTAGACAGGGGGTTGAAGCTTTCTTT. As protein: CSVGRQGVEAFF. Based on the CDR3 plus reference TRBV29-1 and TRBJ1-1, the full variable domain is SAVISQKPSRDICQRGTSLTIQCQVDSQVTMMFWYRQQPGQSLTLIATANQGSEATYESGFVIDKFPISRPNLTFSTLTVSNMSPEDSSIYLCSVGRQGVEAFFGQGTRLTVV.

This clone was seen only a few times. The chain uses TRBV6-1 and TRBJ2-7; tentative D call: TRBD1 (6 bases). CDR3 size: 14 residues. The V end lost 5 bases, the J end lost 3 bases, and 14 bases lay between the germline ends. Germline CDR1 and CDR2: MNHNS and SASEGT. The CDR3 reads CASSIQGRVYEQYF. The CDR3 nucleotides are TGTGCCAGCAGTATACAGGGTAGGGTCTACGAGCAGTACTTC.